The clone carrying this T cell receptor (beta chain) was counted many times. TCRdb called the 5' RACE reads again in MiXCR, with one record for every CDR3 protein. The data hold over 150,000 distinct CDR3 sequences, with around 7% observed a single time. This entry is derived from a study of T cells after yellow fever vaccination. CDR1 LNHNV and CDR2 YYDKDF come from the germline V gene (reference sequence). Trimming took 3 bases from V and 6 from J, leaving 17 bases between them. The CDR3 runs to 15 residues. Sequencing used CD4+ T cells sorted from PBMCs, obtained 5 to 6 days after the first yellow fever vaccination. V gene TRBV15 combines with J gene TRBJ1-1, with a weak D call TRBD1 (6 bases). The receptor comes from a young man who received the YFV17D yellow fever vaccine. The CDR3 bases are TGTGCCACCAGCAGGCAAGGGGGGGTGAGGCCTGAAGCTTTCTTT. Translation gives CATSRQGGVRPEAFF.